Listed here are 7 T cell receptor beta chains from one sample, sequenced in a study of blood T cell repertoires in COVID-19. The assay was immunoSEQ multiplex PCR, and TCRdb's table has in-frame clones only and misses some. The table has 77,000 or so clones, 83% seen once; the top ten hold approximately 6.9%. Sequences were obtained from peripheral blood. All receptors derive from a man aged 25 to 40 with COVID-19, enrolled during active disease.

The V gene is TRBV6-2 or TRBV6-3, the J gene TRBJ1-1, with D possibly TRBD1 on 6 matching bases. There are 16 residues in the CDR3. CDR1 is MNHEY, CDR2 SVGEGT, per germline. V lost 0 bases, J lost 4 bases, and 15 bases lay in between. CDR3 sequence: CASSYSKSGEGTEAFF. The CDR3 nucleotides read TGTGCCAGCAGTTACTCGAAGTCAGGGGAGGGCACTGAAGCTTTCTTT.

The V and J genes are TRBV7-2 and TRBJ2-4; D call uncertain. This CDR3 is 14 amino acids long. V lost 4 bases and J lost 7, with 14 bases in between. Per the germline V gene, CDR1 is SGHTA and CDR2 is FQGNSA. Here the CDR3 reads CASSSTDSRNIQYF. The CDR3 nucleotides read TGTGCCAGCAGCTCGACCGACTCCCGGAACATTCAGTACTTC.

The chain recombines TRBV6-5 with TRBJ1-1; D possibly corresponds to TRBD1 (6 bases). The germline gives CDR1 MNHEY, CDR2 SVGAGI. Trimming pared 0 bases from V and 10 bases from J, leaving 12 bases between. The CDR3 has 13 residues. The CDR3 loop reads CASSYSWQGPAFF. The DNA for the CDR3 is TGTGCCAGCAGTTACTCATGGCAGGGGCCAGCTTTCTTT.

The J gene is TRBJ2-6, the V gene TRBV7-2; 9 positions agree with TRBD1. Germline V gene lookup returns CDR1 SGHTA and CDR2 FQGNSA. CDR3 length equals 18 residues. V was pared by 5 bases and J by 4 bases, with 12 bases of the junction left unmatched. CDR3: CASSPRATGGWGANVLTF. The CDR3 DNA follows: TGTGCCAGCAGCCCCCGGGCGACAGGGGGGTGGGGGGCCAACGTCCTGACTTTC.

This sequence joins TRBV7-8 and TRBJ2-7, with 11 bases aligning to TRBD2. The CDR3 is made up of 20 amino acids. Germline V gene data show CDR1 as SGHVS and CDR2 as FQNEAQ. The trim removed 5 bases at V and 4 bases at J, leaving 22 bases unmatched. The CDR3 DNA follows: TGTGCCAGCAGCCCCCATAGTGGTGTCGGGACTAGCGGCCCAGGGTACGAGCAGTACTTC. The encoded protein is CASSPHSGVGTSGPGYEQYF.

The V call is TRBV5-8, the J call TRBJ2-2, with unresolved D. Germline CDR1 is SGHTS and CDR2 is YDEGEE. The ends were cut back, 0 bases at V and 5 bases at J, with 11 bases in the middle. This CDR3 has 15 residues. The CDR3 region has the DNA TGTGCCAGCAGCTTGGGGGCCCGAAGGACCGGGGAGCTGTTTTTT. Translating it yields CASSLGARRTGELFF.

CDR3 DNA sequence: TGTGCCAGCTCACCAACCCTACAGGGGGCATCTGGAAACACCATATATTTT. Translation gives CASSPTLQGASGNTIYF. The V call is TRBV18, the J call TRBJ1-3, with 9 bases lining up with TRBD1. The CDR3 spans 17 residues. V shed 2 bases and J 1 base; nucleotides not matched to a gene: 6. Germline assignment: CDR1 KGHSH and CDR2 LQKENI.